Listed below are T cell receptor beta chains from one sample, sequenced in a study of chemoradiotherapy in HPV16-positive cancers. Method: immunoSEQ multiplex PCR; TCRdb's copy keeps in-frame clones and lacks some. The profile shows 800 to 950 clones, around 84% of them singletons. This sample comprised tumor tissue, obtained from a patient who underwent chemoradiotherapy. All receptors derive from a human donor with HPV-associated anogenital cancer. The CDR3 runs from the conserved cysteine through the conserved F or W. The D gene is left open where the match is weak. Part of the rows lack a size; the others show once, few, many or a class for expanded clones.

>TRBV19|.|TRBJ1-3|.
CASSASPGNTIYF
TGTGCCAGTAGTGCCTCGCCAGGAAACACCATATATTTT
>TRBV15|.|TRBJ1-6|TRBD1
CATSRDPGQGYSPLHF
TGTGCCACCAGCAGAGATCCGGGACAGGGATATTCACCCCTCCACTTT
>TRBV9|.|TRBJ1-5|TRBD1
CASSVDGTDDQPQHF
TGTGCCAGCAGCGTAGACGGGACAGATGATCAGCCCCAGCATTTT
>TRBV5-1|.|TRBJ2-5|TRBD2
CASSVGIAGGYQETQYF
TGCGCCAGCAGCGTGGGTATAGCGGGGGGGTACCAAGAGACCCAGTACTTC
>TRBV9|.|TRBJ2-1|TRBD2
CASSARTGTSSNEQFF
TGTGCCAGCAGCGCGAGGACCGGGACTAGTTCAAATGAGCAGTTCTTC
>TRBV4-1|.|TRBJ2-2|TRBD2
CASSQDSGAGGLTGELFF
TGCGCCAGCAGCCAAGATTCCGGGGCGGGGGGTCTGACCGGGGAGCTGTTTTTT
>TRBV4-3|.|TRBJ1-2|.
CASSQDRPPYGYTF
TGCGCCAGCAGCCAAGATCGACCCCCCTATGGCTACACCTTC
>TRBV4-3|.|TRBJ2-5|TRBD2
CASSQRAGGGETQYF
TGCGCCAGCAGCCAAAGGGCGGGGGGTGGAGAGACCCAGTACTTC
>TRBV7-8|few|TRBJ2-5|.
CASSFGSRTQETQYF
TGTGCCAGCAGCTTCGGCAGTAGGACCCAAGAGACCCAGTACTTC
>TRBV29-1|once|TRBJ1-1|TRBD1
CSVLGQGTTEAFF
TGCAGCGTGCTAGGACAGGGGACAACTGAAGCTTTCTTT
>TRBV5-4|.|TRBJ1-2|TRBD1
CASSNTGTGMYGYTF
TGTGCCAGCAGCAACACCGGGACAGGGATGTATGGCTACACCTTC
>TRBV7-2|.|TRBJ1-2|TRBD1
CASSLAWAGGSGYTF
TGTGCCAGCAGCTTAGCGTGGGCAGGGGGAAGTGGCTACACCTTC
>TRBV7-7|.|TRBJ2-2|TRBD1
CASSMDRGNRELFF
TGTGCTAGCAGCATGGACAGGGGGAACCGGGAGCTGTTTTTT
>TRBV18|.|TRBJ1-4|.
CASSQTNEKLFF
TGTGCCAGCTCACAAACTAATGAAAAACTGTTTTTT
>TRBV5-4|.|TRBJ1-5|.
CASSPCRFLRVVGNQPQHF
TGTGCCAGCAGCCCTTGTAGGTTTCTGAGGGTTGTCGGTAATCAGCCCCAGCATTTT
>TRBV10-2|.|TRBJ2-5|TRBD2
CASSDLAGGRGETQYF
TGCGCCAGCAGTGACCTAGCGGGGGGGCGCGGGGAGACCCAGTACTTC
>TRBV5-1|.|TRBJ2-2|TRBD2
CASSLSGGTGTGELFF
TGCGCCAGCAGCTTGAGCGGGGGTACGGGCACCGGGGAGCTGTTTTTT
>TRBV9|once|TRBJ1-6|TRBD1
CASSPTGENSPLHF
TGTGCCAGCAGCCCTACAGGGGAAAATTCACCCCTCCACTTT
>TRBV4-2|.|TRBJ1-1|.
CASRPNGGAFLISNTEAFF
TGTGCCAGCAGACCGAATGGGGGGGCTTTCTTAATATCGAACACTGAAGCTTTCTTT
>TRBV18|.|TRBJ1-1|TRBD1
CASSLDRVGTEAFF
TGTGCCAGCTCACTCGACAGGGTTGGAACTGAAGCTTTCTTT
>TRBV5-1|.|TRBJ2-2|TRBD2
CASSFIPRGGGAAGELFF
TGCGCCAGCAGCTTTATCCCCCGTGGCGGGGGGGCCGCCGGGGAGCTGTTTTTT
>TRBV19|few|TRBJ2-3|.
CASSMNNLDTQYF
TGTGCCAGTAGTATGAATAATCTGGATACGCAGTATTTT
>TRBV2|.|TRBJ1-2|.
CASSHTPGTGGYGYTF
TGTGCCAGCAGCCATACACCTGGGACGGGGGGCTATGGCTACACCTTC
>TRBV4-1|.|TRBJ2-7|TRBD1
CASSQGPRQGFYSYEQYF
TGCGCCAGCAGCCAAGGACCGAGACAGGGGTTCTATTCCTACGAGCAGTACTTC
>TRBV7-2|.|TRBJ2-2|TRBD2
CASSLGLAGAGELFF
TGTGCCAGCAGCTTAGGACTAGCAGGCGCCGGGGAGCTGTTTTTT
>TRBV18|.|TRBJ2-5|.
CASSPREGHQETQYF
TGTGCCAGCTCACCACGGGAAGGGCACCAAGAGACCCAGTACTTC
>TRBV29-1|.|TRBJ2-5|TRBD2
CSAGGGNDGTQYF
TGCAGCGCCGGGGGAGGGAATGACGGGACCCAGTACTTC
>TRBV4-1|once|TRBJ1-2|.
CASSQDSEAGKRGYTF
TGCGCCAGCAGCCAAGATTCGGAGGCAGGGAAACGAGGCTACACCTTC
>TRBV28|hyperexpanded|TRBJ1-1|.
CASSLQGRGEAFF
TGTGCCAGCAGTTTACAAGGACGGGGAGAAGCTTTCTTT
>TRBV11-2|.|TRBJ1-1|.
CASRPLGEGVFTEAFF
TGTGCCAGCAGGCCCCTGGGTGAAGGGGTCTTCACTGAAGCTTTCTTT
>TRBV19|hyperexpanded|TRBJ1-5|.
CASTQSQGLGNQPQHF
TGTGCCAGTACACAATCCCAGGGGTTGGGCAATCAGCCCCAGCATTTT
>TRBV5-1|.|TRBJ2-7|.
CASSLGHGSYEQYF
TGCGCCAGCAGCTTGGGGCACGGATCCTACGAGCAGTACTTC
>TRBV5-4|.|TRBJ2-5|.
CASSSAPLAEETQYF
TGTGCCAGCAGCTCGGCCCCCCTAGCAGAAGAGACCCAGTACTTC
>TRBV18|large|TRBJ2-2|TRBD1
CASSPQAGGIDTGELFF
TGTGCCAGCTCACCACAGGCAGGGGGCATTGACACCGGGGAGCTGTTTTTT
>TRBV28|.|TRBJ1-1|.
CATEGVPRDTPGRAFF
TGTGCCACCGAAGGTGTGCCCAGGGACACACCCGGGCGGGCTTTCTTT
>TRBV7-3|.|TRBJ2-3|TRBD1
CASSPTGGRADTQYF
TGTGCCAGCAGCCCTACAGGGGGACGCGCAGATACGCAGTATTTT
>TRBV27|once|TRBJ1-1|.
CASSSSPVTEAFF
TGTGCCAGCAGTTCCTCCCCCGTCACTGAAGCTTTCTTT
>TRBV6-5|hyperexpanded|TRBJ1-4|.
CASSPETAKELFF
TGTGCCAGCAGTCCAGAGACAGCTAAGGAACTGTTTTTT
>TRBV30|few|TRBJ1-4|TRBD1
CAWNRGPTNEKLFF
TGTGCCTGGAACAGGGGACCAACTAATGAAAAACTGTTTTTT
>TRBV28|.|TRBJ2-7|.
CASSLAGTRYEQYF
TGTGCCAGCAGTTTAGCCGGGACAAGATACGAGCAGTACTTC